A single sample is the source of the 21 T cell receptor beta chains below, sequenced in a study of shared clonotypes between healthy human individuals. Assay: immunoSEQ multiplex PCR; the TCRdb copy retains only in-frame clones and omits some. The sample consists of about 520,000 clones, around 85% of them appearing once. The source material was PBMCs. Every receptor here comes from a woman between 40 and 55 years old in good health. Some clones in this sample may be carry-over from other donors' samples.

Here the CDR3 reads CASSLGGGVANEKLFF. CDR3 nucleotides: TGTGCCAGCAGCTTAGGTGGTGGGGTAGCTAATGAAAAACTGTTTTTT. The chain couples TRBV7-2 to TRBJ1-4; D unresolved. V was trimmed by 1 base and J by 3 bases, leaving 12 bases between them. There are 16 residues in the CDR3. From germline, CDR1 is SGHTA and CDR2 FQGNSA.

This rearrangement joins TRBV28 to TRBJ1-1; 7 positions match TRBD1. V dropped 3 bases and J dropped 3; count of bases not matched to a gene: 10. CDR1 MDHEN and CDR2 SYDVKM come from the germline V gene. The CDR3 is 16 residues long. The CDR3 loop is CASSFAPGQLHTEAFF. The CDR3 DNA is TGTGCCAGCAGTTTTGCCCCGGGACAGCTCCACACTGAAGCTTTCTTT.

Remarks on this clone: This sequence is one base from a far larger clone and is likely a read error. The V gene is TRBV6-5, the J gene TRBJ2-5; TRBD1 matches 9 bases. Germline CDR1 reads MNHEY; CDR2 reads SVGAGI. The CDR3 is 14 amino acids. After removal of 5 bases from V and 5 bases from J, the junction contained 6 bases not matched to a gene. CDR3 region: CASSPWTGVETQYF. As DNA, the CDR3 is TGTGCCAGCAGTCCCTGGACAGGGGTCGAGACCCAGTACTTC.

J is TRBJ1-1 and V is TRBV18; no clear D. The CDR3 length is 15 residues. Germline V lookup: CDR1 KGHSH, CDR2 LQKENI. V lost 3 bases and J lost 6, with 17 bases in between. The CDR3 bases are TGTGCCAGCTCACCGGTTGGAGCAACTCCCCCTGAAGCTTTCTTT. This encodes CASSPVGATPPEAFF. Full variable domain (rest looked up from reference TRBV18 and TRBJ1-1): NAGVMQNPRHLVRRRGQEARLRCSPMKGHSHVYWYRQLPEEGLKFMVYLQKENIIDESGMPKERFSAEFPKEGPSILRIQQVVRGDSAAYFCASSPVGATPPEAFFGQGTRLTVV.

This clone was picked up one time. Since a much larger clone is just one base distant, this may be a read error. This chain uses TRBV11-1 with TRBJ2-5, with D perhaps matching TRBD1 (6 bases). CDR3 length equals 14 residues. Germline lookup yields CDR1 SGHAT and CDR2 FQDESV (reference sequence). V dropped 5 bases and J dropped 1 base, with 11 bases sitting between them. This CDR3 reads CASSRLDSQETQYF. The CDR3 region has the DNA TGTGCCAGCAGCCGCCTGGACAGCCAAGAGACCCAGTACTTC.

The chain couples TRBV18 to TRBJ2-7; D gene unclear. Deletions cut 3 bases from V and 2 bases from J, with 14 bases between. Looked up from germline, CDR1 is KGHSH and CDR2 is LQKENI. This CDR3 is 15 amino acids long. The CDR3 spells CASSPQPFEAYEQYF. The CDR3 coding sequence is TGTGCCAGCTCACCCCAGCCCTTCGAAGCCTACGAGCAGTACTTC.

The chain links TRBV15 to TRBJ1-1; D is perhaps TRBD1 (5 bases). CDR3 size: 18 residues. The germline V gene has CDR1 LNHNV and CDR2 YYDKDF (reference sequence). Trimming stripped 4 bases from V and 5 bases from J, with 26 bases between. CDR3 in amino acids: CATSKTGGTNSLKTEAFF. CDR3 nucleotides: TGTGCCACCAGCAAGACCGGGGGAACGAACAGCCTTAAGACTGAAGCTTTCTTT.

CDR3 nucleotides: TGCGCCAGCAGCCAATTCCCCGGGAGGGATTACAATGAGCAGTTCTTC. Amino acid sequence: CASSQFPGRDYNEQFF. The chain couples TRBV4-1 to TRBJ2-1; TRBD2 matches 8 bases. The germline gives CDR1 MGHRA, CDR2 YSYEKL. Unmatched junction bases numbered 7, after V lost 2 bases and J lost 4 bases. The CDR3 covers 16 residues.

On this clone: This likely reflects a read error, since a far larger clone is one base away. V and J are TRBV29-1 and TRBJ2-5, with D possibly TRBD2 on 6 matching bases. Germline CDR1 and CDR2: SQVTM and ANQGSEA. This CDR3 region has 14 residues. Trimming stripped 0 bases from V and 4 bases from J, with 12 bases between. Here the CDR3 reads CSVEDGGTGETQYF. For the CDR3, the DNA is TGCAGCGTTGAAGATGGGGGGACTGGAGAGACCCAGTACTTC.

As to this clone: It is likely a read error: a sequence one base away is far more abundant. This CDR3 is also generated by other DNA sequences in the sample. The CDR3 DNA follows: TGCAGCGTCCTAATCCCCCTTGTGGCGGGAGGAACCTCCTCCTACAATGAGCAGTTCTTC. It yields the protein CSVLIPLVAGGTSSYNEQFF. The rearrangement uses TRBV29-1 and TRBJ2-1, with 8 bases that match TRBD2. The CDR3 sequence is 20 residues long. CDR1 is SQVTM and CDR2 is ANQGSEA in the germline V gene. Losses at the gene ends were 6 bases for V and 0 bases for J; bases not matched to a gene: 22.

The genes are TRBV2 and TRBJ2-1; 10 bases are a match to TRBD2. The CDR3 has 14 amino acids. Looked up from germline, CDR1 is SNHLY and CDR2 is FYNNEI. J lost 5 bases, V lost 7 bases, and 5 bases had no gene match. CDR3 in amino acids: CASTIGTSDNEQFF. The CDR3 DNA follows: TGTGCCAGCACCATCGGGACTAGCGACAATGAGCAGTTCTTC. The full variable domain, in which reference TRBV2 and TRBJ2-1 provide the parts outside the CDR3, is EPEVTQTPSHQVTQMGQEVILRCVPISNHLYFYWYRQILGQKVEFLVSFYNNEISEKSEIFDDQFSVERPDGSNFTLKIRSTKLEDSAMYFCASTIGTSDNEQFFGPGTRLTVL.

The rearrangement joins TRBV30 to TRBJ2-1, with a possible D match to TRBD2 (6 bases). CDR1 is GTSNPN, CDR2 SVGIG, per germline (reference sequence). This CDR3 contains 16 residues. V was pared by 2 bases and J by 7 bases, with 21 bases between. The CDR3 protein is CAWSSRELMIGNEQFF. The CDR3 coding sequence is TGTGCCTGGAGTTCCCGGGAGTTAATGATAGGGAATGAGCAGTTCTTC.

This chain connects TRBV10-3 to TRBJ1-4, with D hard to call. Germline V gene data show CDR1 as ENHRY and CDR2 as SYGVKD. This CDR3 is 14 amino acids long. Between the trimmed V and J ends, which lost 0 bases and 6 bases, there was a span of 8 bases. The CDR3 loop is CAISESWRDEKLFF. CDR3 nucleotides: TGTGCCATCAGTGAGTCGTGGCGGGATGAAAAACTGTTTTTT.

The chain's CDR3 is CAWRPGQGVSETQYF. CDR3 sequence (DNA): TGTGCCTGGAGACCGGGACAGGGGGTATCAGAGACCCAGTACTTC. The chain couples TRBV30 to TRBJ2-5, with 11 bases fitting TRBD1. The CDR3 is made up of 15 amino acids. Germline-derived CDR1 and CDR2 are GTSNPN and SVGIG (reference sequence). With V trimmed by 3 bases and J by 4 bases, 7 bases remained unmatched.

This chain links TRBV6-5 with TRBJ2-7, with 11 bases aligning to TRBD2. The CDR3 is made up of 15 amino acids. Germline V gives CDR1 MNHEY, CDR2 SVGAGI. With 5 bases clipped from V and 5 bases from J, the junction kept 8 bases outside the gene matches. CDR3 in amino acids: CASSRGTSGRDEQYF. The DNA of the CDR3 is TGTGCCAGCAGTCGGGGGACTAGCGGCAGGGACGAGCAGTACTTC.

This clone was recorded only once. The CDR3 nucleotides are TGTGCCATCAGTCCTGAGACAGGGGGCTATGAAAAACTGTTTTTT. It encodes CAISPETGGYEKLFF. This chain joins TRBV10-3 and TRBJ1-4, with 10 nucleotides matching TRBD1. The CDR3 is 15 residues long. The germline V gene encodes CDR1 ENHRY and CDR2 SYGVKD. With 5 bases clipped from V and 6 bases from J, the junction kept 6 bases outside the gene matches.

This sequence joins TRBV6-6 and TRBJ2-3; 10 bases are a match to TRBD1. V shed 6 bases and J 1 base; nucleotides not matched to a gene: 4. Germline values: CDR1 MNHNY, CDR2 SVGAGI (reference sequence). CDR3 size: 15 residues. The CDR3 protein is CASRSGTGGTDTQYF. The CDR3 DNA is TGTGCCAGCAGGTCCGGGACAGGGGGCACAGATACGCAGTATTTT.

The chain links TRBV30 to TRBJ2-4, with D hard to call. V was shortened by 5 bases and J by 8 bases, with 13 bases between the two germline ends. The CDR3 covers 12 residues. Germline lookup yields CDR1 GTSNPN and CDR2 SVGIG (reference sequence). The CDR3 here is CAWGRSEDIQYF. The CDR3 nucleotides are TGTGCCTGGGGCCGGAGTGAGGACATTCAGTACTTC.

The chain uses TRBV5-5 and TRBJ2-2; D might be TRBD1 (5 bases). Germline V gene data show CDR1 as SGHKS and CDR2 as YYEKEE (reference sequence). The ends were cut back, 0 bases at V and 0 bases at J, with 15 bases in the middle. The length of the CDR3 is 18 residues. CDR3 protein: CASSLGPRAPTNTGELFF. Here the CDR3 DNA reads TGTGCCAGCAGCTTGGGGCCCAGGGCGCCAACGAACACCGGGGAGCTGTTTTTT.

This sequence joins TRBV7-8 and TRBJ1-5, with D perhaps matching TRBD1 (6 bases). CDR1 and CDR2 (germline): SGHVS, FQNEAQ. Trimming pared 5 bases from V and 6 bases from J, leaving 17 bases between. The CDR3 covers 15 residues. The CDR3 DNA follows: TGTGCCAGCAGCACCTCCGCGGGGGCTGGTCAGCCCCAGCATTTT. It specifies CASSTSAGAGQPQHF.

J is TRBJ2-7 and V is TRBV28, with D perhaps TRBD1 (5 bases). V was trimmed by 3 bases and J by 3 bases, leaving 12 bases between them. The CDR3 extends over 14 amino acids. Germline CDR1 MDHEN, CDR2 SYDVKM. The CDR3 is CASSFRGVLYEQYF. The DNA for the CDR3 is TGTGCCAGCAGTTTTAGGGGCGTCCTCTACGAGCAGTACTTC.